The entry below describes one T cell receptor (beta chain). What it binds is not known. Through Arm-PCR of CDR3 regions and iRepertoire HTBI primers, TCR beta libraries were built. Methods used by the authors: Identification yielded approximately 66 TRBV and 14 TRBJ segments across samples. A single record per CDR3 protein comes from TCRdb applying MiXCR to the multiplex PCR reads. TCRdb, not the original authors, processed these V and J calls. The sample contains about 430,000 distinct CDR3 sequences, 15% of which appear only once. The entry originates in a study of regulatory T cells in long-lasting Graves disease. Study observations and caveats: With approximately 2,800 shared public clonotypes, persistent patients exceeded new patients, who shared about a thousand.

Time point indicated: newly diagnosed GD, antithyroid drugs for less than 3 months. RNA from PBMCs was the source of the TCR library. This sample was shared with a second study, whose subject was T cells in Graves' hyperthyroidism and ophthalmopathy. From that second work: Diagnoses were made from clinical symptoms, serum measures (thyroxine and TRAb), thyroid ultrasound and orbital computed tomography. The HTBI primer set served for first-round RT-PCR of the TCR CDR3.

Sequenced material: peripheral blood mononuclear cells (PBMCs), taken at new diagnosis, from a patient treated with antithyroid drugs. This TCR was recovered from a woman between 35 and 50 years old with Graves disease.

CDR3 amino acids: CAITSLFAGVGTDTQYF. Here the CDR3 DNA reads TGTGCCATCACCTCTTTGTTCGCGGGAGTGGGGACAGATACGCAGTATTTT. The chain joins TRBV10-3 to TRBJ2-3; TRBD2 agrees at 7 bases. Per the germline V gene, CDR1 is ENHRY and CDR2 is SYGVKD. The CDR3 contains 17 residues. V shed 7 bases, J shed 3 bases, and the junction held 16 bases outside the gene matches.